This T cell receptor beta chain originates from a study of cytomegalovirus exposure and HLA in healthy donors. Findings of the study overall: Most TCR sequences showed up rarely, but some public TCRs showed up in many donors.

The CDR3 has 15 amino acids. Trimming stripped 0 bases from V and 1 base from J, with 9 bases between. In germline, CDR1 is PRHDT, CDR2 FYEKMQ (reference sequence). TCRdb's table, derived via immunoSEQ multiplex PCR, lists solely in-frame clones and lacks some. The sample lists 250,000 to 350,000 clones; 86% were seen once. Note on this clone: The antigen is unknown.

Material for sequencing was PBMCs. V gene TRBV13 combines with J gene TRBJ1-1; D is possibly TRBD1 (5 bases). This TCR was sampled from a woman under 30 in good health and CMV-seronegative. The CDR3 sequence: CASSLGGEGNTEAFF. As DNA, the CDR3 is TGTGCCAGCAGCTTAGGAGGGGAGGGGAACACTGAAGCTTTCTTT.